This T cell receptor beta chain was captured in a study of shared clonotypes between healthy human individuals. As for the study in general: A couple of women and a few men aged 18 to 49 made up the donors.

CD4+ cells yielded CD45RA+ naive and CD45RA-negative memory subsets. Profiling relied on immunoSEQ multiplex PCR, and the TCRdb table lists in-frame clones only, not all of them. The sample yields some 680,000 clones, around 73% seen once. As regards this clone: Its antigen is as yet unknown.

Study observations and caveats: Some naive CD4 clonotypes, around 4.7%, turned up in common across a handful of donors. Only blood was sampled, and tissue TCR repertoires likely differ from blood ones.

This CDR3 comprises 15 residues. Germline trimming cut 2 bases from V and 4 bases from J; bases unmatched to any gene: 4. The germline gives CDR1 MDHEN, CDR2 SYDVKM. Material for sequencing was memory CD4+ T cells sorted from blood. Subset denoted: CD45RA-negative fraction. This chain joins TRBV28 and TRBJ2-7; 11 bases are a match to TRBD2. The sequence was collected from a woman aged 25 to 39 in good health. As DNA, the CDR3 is TGTGCCAGCAGTTTAATAGCGGGGGGGAATTACGAGCAGTACTTC. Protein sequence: CASSLIAGGNYEQYF.